This TCR beta chain was profiled in a study of cytomegalovirus exposure and HLA in healthy donors. Study at large: Early release data held some 80 million unique TCRs from HLA-typed donors. Study-level findings and limits: Sequencing depth across donors, presence/absence analyses assumed, was roughly uniform. Confirmation was obtained in vitro that three CMV-associated chains are specific for CMV antigens.

13 Jbeta primers and 60 Vbeta primers were used for the PCR. The table came from immunoSEQ multiplex PCR; TCRdb's copy has only in-frame clones and leaves some out. The data contain under 95,000 clones, around 82% of them singletons. At collection, donors were nominally healthy, but unrecorded immune exposures were probable. The germline gives CDR1 MGHRA, CDR2 YSYEKL. V gave up 1 base and J gave up 4 bases; unmatched junction bases: 3. The CDR3 extends over 15 amino acids. Concerning this clone: Antigen unknown.

The chain joins TRBV4-1 to TRBJ1-2, with 10 bases aligning to TRBD1. Sequencing input: PBMCs. The clonotype was recovered from a male donor in good health and CMV-seronegative. The CDR3 is CASSQGQGASYGYTF. For the CDR3, the DNA is TGCGCCAGCAGCCAAGGACAGGGGGCAAGCTATGGCTACACCTTC.